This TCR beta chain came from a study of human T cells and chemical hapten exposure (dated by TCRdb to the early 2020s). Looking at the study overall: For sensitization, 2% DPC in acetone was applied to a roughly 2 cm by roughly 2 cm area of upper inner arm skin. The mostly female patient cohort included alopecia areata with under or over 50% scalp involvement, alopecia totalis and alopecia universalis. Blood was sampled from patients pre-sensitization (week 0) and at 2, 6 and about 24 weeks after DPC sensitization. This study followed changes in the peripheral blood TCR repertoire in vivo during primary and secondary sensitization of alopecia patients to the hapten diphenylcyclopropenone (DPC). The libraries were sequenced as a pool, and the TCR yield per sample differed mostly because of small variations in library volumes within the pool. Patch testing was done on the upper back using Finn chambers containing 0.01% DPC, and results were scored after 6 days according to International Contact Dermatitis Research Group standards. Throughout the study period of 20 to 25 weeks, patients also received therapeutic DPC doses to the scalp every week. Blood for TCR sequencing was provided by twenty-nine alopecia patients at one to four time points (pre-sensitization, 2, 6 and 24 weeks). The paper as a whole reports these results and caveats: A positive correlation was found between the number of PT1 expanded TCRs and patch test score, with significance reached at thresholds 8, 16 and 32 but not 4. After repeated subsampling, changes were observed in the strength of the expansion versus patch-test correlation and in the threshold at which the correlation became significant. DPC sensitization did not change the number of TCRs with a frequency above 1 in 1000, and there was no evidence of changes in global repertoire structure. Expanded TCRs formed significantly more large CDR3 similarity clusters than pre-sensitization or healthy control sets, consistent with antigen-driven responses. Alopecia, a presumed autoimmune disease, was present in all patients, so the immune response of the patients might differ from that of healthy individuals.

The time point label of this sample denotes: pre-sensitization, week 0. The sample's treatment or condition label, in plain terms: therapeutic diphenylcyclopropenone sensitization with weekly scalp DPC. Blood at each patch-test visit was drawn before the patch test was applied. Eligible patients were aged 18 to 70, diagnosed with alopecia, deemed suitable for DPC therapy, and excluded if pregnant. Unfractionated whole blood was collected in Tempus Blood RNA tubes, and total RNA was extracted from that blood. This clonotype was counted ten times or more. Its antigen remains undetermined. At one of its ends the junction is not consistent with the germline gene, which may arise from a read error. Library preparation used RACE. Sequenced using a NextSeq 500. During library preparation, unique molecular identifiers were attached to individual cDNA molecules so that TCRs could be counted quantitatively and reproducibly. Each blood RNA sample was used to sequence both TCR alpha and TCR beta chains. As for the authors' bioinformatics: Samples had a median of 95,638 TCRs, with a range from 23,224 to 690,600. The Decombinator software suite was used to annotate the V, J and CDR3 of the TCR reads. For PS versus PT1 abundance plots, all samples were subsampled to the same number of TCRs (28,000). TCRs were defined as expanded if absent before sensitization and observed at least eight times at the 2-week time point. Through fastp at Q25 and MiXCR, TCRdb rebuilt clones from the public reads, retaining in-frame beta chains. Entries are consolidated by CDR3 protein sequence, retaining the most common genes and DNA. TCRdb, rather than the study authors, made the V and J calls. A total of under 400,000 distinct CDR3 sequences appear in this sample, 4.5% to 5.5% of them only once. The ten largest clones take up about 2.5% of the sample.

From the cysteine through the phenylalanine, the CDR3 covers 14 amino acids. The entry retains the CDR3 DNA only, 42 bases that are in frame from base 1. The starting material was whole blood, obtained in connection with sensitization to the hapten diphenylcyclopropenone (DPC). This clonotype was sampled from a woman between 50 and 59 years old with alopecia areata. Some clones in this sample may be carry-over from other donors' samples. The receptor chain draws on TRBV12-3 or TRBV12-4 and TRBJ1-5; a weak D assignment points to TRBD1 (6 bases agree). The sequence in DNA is TGCGCCAGCAGCCTAAGTCAGGGGAATCAGCCCCAGCATTTT. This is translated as CASSLSQGNQPQHF.